These 25 T cell receptor beta chains were all obtained from the same sample, sequenced in a study of cytomegalovirus exposure and HLA in healthy donors. The PCR employed 60 Vbeta primers together with 13 Jbeta primers. Generated by immunoSEQ multiplex PCR, the TCRdb table keeps only in-frame clones and is missing some. Of around 90,000 clones in the sample, approximately 69% were seen once. Material for sequencing was PBMCs. The receptors here all came from a woman aged 50 to 65 in good health and CMV-seropositive.

The chain uses TRBV2 and TRBJ1-2, with D perhaps matching TRBD1 (5 bases). Trimming took off 6 bases at V and 3 bases at J, with 8 bases between the two ends. The CDR3 extends over 12 amino acids. Germline CDR1 reads SNHLY; CDR2 reads FYNNEI. CDR3 coding DNA: TGTGCCAGCAGGGACACAGACTATGGCTACACCTTC. Amino acids: CASRDTDYGYTF. Full variable domain (missing parts from reference TRBV2 and TRBJ1-2): EPEVTQTPSHQVTQMGQEVILRCVPISNHLYFYWYRQILGQKVEFLVSFYNNEISEKSEIFDDQFSVERPDGSNFTLKIRSTKLEDSAMYFCASRDTDYGYTFGSGTRLTVV.

This clone was picked up many times. The chain is built from TRBV7-3 and TRBJ2-7; TRBD1 matches 9 bases. Germline assignment: CDR1 SGHTA and CDR2 FQGTGA. This CDR3 has 14 amino acids. Germline trimming cut 5 bases from V and 7 bases from J; bases unmatched to any gene: 9. In DNA form, the CDR3 reads TGTGCCAGCAGCCCACGAACAGGGGGCGGTGAGCAGTACTTC. Its protein product is CASSPRTGGGEQYF.

This clone has a single count. J is TRBJ2-1 and V is TRBV4-2; 10 bases fit TRBD2. Germline V gene data show CDR1 as LGHNA and CDR2 as YNFKEQ. The V gene end was trimmed by 0 bases and the J gene end by 0 bases; junction bases not matched to a gene: 5. This CDR3 has 18 residues. The CDR3 sequence: CASSQEQAGGDSYNEQFF. The CDR3 DNA is TGTGCCAGCAGCCAAGAACAAGCGGGGGGGGACTCCTACAATGAGCAGTTCTTC.

The V gene is TRBV2, the J gene TRBJ1-5, with TRBD1 identical over 8 bases. This CDR3 has 14 residues. The junction had 3 bases not matched to a gene; V was cut back by 5 bases and J by 3 bases. Germline assignment: CDR1 SNHLY and CDR2 FYNNEI. This CDR3 reads CASSLTGDNQPQHF. The CDR3 DNA reads as TGTGCCAGCAGTCTGACAGGGGACAATCAGCCCCAGCATTTT.

The rearrangement uses TRBV4-2 and TRBJ2-1; D possibly corresponds to TRBD1 (5 bases). The V end was cut by 1 base, the J end by 12 bases, with 13 bases between. CDR3 length: 13 amino acids. CDR1 and CDR2 from the germline V gene are LGHNA and YNFKEQ. DNA of the CDR3: TGTGCCAGCAGCCAAGTTGGGGCGGATGGGCAGTTCTTC. This encodes CASSQVGADGQFF.

This rearrangement joins TRBV27 to TRBJ1-4; TRBD1 might be the D (6 bases). Germline CDR1 is MNHEY and CDR2 is SMNVEV (reference sequence). This CDR3 comprises 17 residues. With 1 base removed from V and 6 bases from J, the gap between germline ends came to 18 bases. The CDR3 DNA sequence: TGTGCCAGCAGTTTATACCCAGGGGACCTAGGTTATGAAAAACTGTTTTTT. It yields the protein CASSLYPGDLGYEKLFF.

The chain links TRBV9 to TRBJ1-2, with TRBD1 matching 9 bases. Losses at the gene ends were 3 bases for V and 2 bases for J; bases not matched to a gene: 2. Germline V CDR1 and CDR2: SGDLS, YYNGEE. This CDR3 contains 14 residues. CDR3: CASSAGQGNYGYTF. The CDR3 bases are TGTGCCAGCAGCGCCGGACAGGGGAACTATGGCTACACCTTC.

This clone was seen a handful of times. The chain joins TRBV6-6 to TRBJ1-1; a weak D match, TRBD1 (6 bases). V was trimmed by 2 bases and J by 1 base, leaving 11 bases between them. The CDR3 loop spans 15 amino acids. Germline assignment: CDR1 MNHNY and CDR2 SVGAGI (reference sequence). The CDR3 DNA is TGTGCCAGCAGTTACCCGGGACAAGAGAACACTGAAGCTTTCTTT. It is translated as CASSYPGQENTEAFF.

The chain employs TRBV28 and TRBJ2-7; D possibly corresponds to TRBD1 (5 bases). The germline V gene encodes CDR1 MDHEN and CDR2 SYDVKM. The CDR3 totals 13 residues. Between the trimmed V and J ends, which lost 2 bases and 4 bases, there was a span of 9 bases. The CDR3 protein is CASSLATAYEQYF. The CDR3 nucleotides are TGTGCCAGCAGTTTAGCGACAGCATACGAGCAGTACTTC. Variable domain in full (rest from reference TRBV28 and TRBJ2-7): DVKVTQSSRYLVKRTGEKVFLECVQDMDHENMFWYRQDPGLGLRLIYFSYDVKMKEKGDIPEGYSVSREKKERFSLILESASTNQTSMYLCASSLATAYEQYFGPGTRLTVT.

V gene TRBV7-3 combines with J gene TRBJ2-2; 11 nucleotides agree with TRBD2. Trimming at V came to 2 bases and at J to 6 bases, leaving 5 bases not matched to a gene. This CDR3 spans 16 amino acids. Germline CDR1 SGHTA, CDR2 FQGTGA. This chain's CDR3 is CASSLGLAGGSGELFF. The CDR3 DNA sequence: TGTGCCAGCAGCTTAGGGCTAGCGGGGGGTTCCGGGGAGCTGTTTTTT.

CDR3 coding DNA: TGTGCCAGTAAACAGGGGGGTTCTTATGAAAAACTGTTTTTT. It encodes CASKQGGSYEKLFF. The rearrangement uses TRBV27 and TRBJ1-4; 8 nucleotides align to TRBD1. The germline V gene has CDR1 MNHEY and CDR2 SMNVEV (reference sequence). V lost 9 bases, J lost 6 bases, and 9 bases stayed unmatched. CDR3 length equals 14 residues.

The chain carries TRBV7-8 and TRBJ1-5; D is perhaps TRBD1 (5 bases). The CDR3 contains 16 residues. Germline V gene lookup returns CDR1 SGHVS and CDR2 FQNEAQ. Trimming shortened V by 5 bases and J by 2 bases, and 16 bases separated the two germline ends. The DNA for the CDR3 is TGTGCCAGCAGCATCCGGGGGGGATATGGCAATCAGCCCCAGCATTTT. As protein: CASSIRGGYGNQPQHF.

The chain carries TRBV7-9 and TRBJ1-6, with D perhaps TRBD1 (6 bases). Germline CDR1 SEHNR, CDR2 FQNEAQ (reference sequence). The CDR3 is made up of 15 amino acids. Trimming removed 5 bases at V and 5 bases at J, with 13 bases between. The CDR3: CASSPQGTDNSPLHF. The DNA for the CDR3 is TGTGCCAGCAGCCCACAGGGTACCGATAATTCACCCCTCCACTTT. Supplemented by reference TRBV7-9 and TRBJ1-6, the full variable domain reads DTGVSQNPRHKITKRGQNVTFRCDPISEHNRLYWYRQTLGQGPEFLTYFQNEAQLEKSRLLSDRFSAERPKGSFSTLEIQRTEQGDSAMYLCASSPQGTDNSPLHFGNGTRLTVT.

This rearrangement joins TRBV4-3 to TRBJ2-1; 15 positions agree with TRBD2. Germline CDR1 reads LGHNA; CDR2 reads YSLEER. V dropped 0 bases and J dropped 6; count of bases not matched to a gene: 12. The CDR3 spans 20 residues. The CDR3 reads CASSQDQGGLAGGSGNEQFF. CDR3 sequence (DNA): TGCGCCAGCAGCCAAGATCAGGGGGGACTAGCGGGGGGAAGTGGCAATGAGCAGTTCTTC.

The V and J genes are TRBV6-1 and TRBJ2-2; D possibly corresponds to TRBD2 (5 bases). The V gene's germline CDR1 is MNHNS and CDR2 SASEGT. Trimming removed 4 bases from V and 2 bases from J, with 11 bases in between. CDR3 length equals 15 residues. This CDR3 is CASSGRRANTGELFF. DNA for the CDR3: TGTGCCAGCAGTGGGAGGCGGGCAAACACCGGGGAGCTGTTTTTT.

The rearrangement links TRBV2 to TRBJ2-1; 7 bases match TRBD1. This CDR3 is 13 amino acids long. Germline CDR1 is SNHLY and CDR2 is FYNNEI. Trimming took 4 bases from V and 8 from J; bases not matched to a gene: 5. The CDR3 DNA reads TGTGCCAGCAGTGCCGGGACAGAGGATGAGCAGTTCTTC. Amino acid sequence: CASSAGTEDEQFF.

V is TRBV6-6 and J is TRBJ1-6; 7 bases match TRBD1. Trimming took 5 bases from V and 7 from J; bases not matched to a gene: 11. Germline-derived CDR1 and CDR2 are MNHNY and SVGAGI (reference sequence). There are 16 residues in the CDR3. The CDR3 spells CASSQWTGFRNSPLHF. The CDR3, as DNA: TGTGCCAGCAGTCAATGGACAGGTTTTAGGAATTCACCCCTCCACTTT.

This chain connects TRBV28 to TRBJ1-1; perhaps TRBD1 as D (5 bases). The CDR3 contains 13 residues. Trimming stripped 4 bases from V and 6 bases from J, with 12 bases between. CDR1 is MDHEN and CDR2 is SYDVKM in the germline V gene. The CDR3 reads CASSSGGVSEAFF. The DNA for the CDR3 is TGTGCCAGCAGTTCGGGAGGGGTCTCTGAAGCTTTCTTT.

A single count supports this clone. This chain connects TRBV28 to TRBJ2-1; maybe TRBD2 (5 bases). The length of the CDR3 is 14 residues. V gave up 2 bases and J gave up 4 bases, with 9 bases separating them. The germline V gene has CDR1 MDHEN and CDR2 SYDVKM. Written as DNA, the CDR3 is TGTGCCAGCAGTTTAACGGGGAATTACAATGAGCAGTTCTTC. This gives the protein CASSLTGNYNEQFF.

The rearrangement joins TRBV5-1 to TRBJ2-3; weak D call: TRBD2 (6 bases). Germline CDR1 reads SGHRS; CDR2 reads YFSETQ. CDR3 length: 14 residues. Between the trimmed V and J ends, which lost 4 bases and 3 bases, there was a span of 12 bases. The CDR3 DNA reads as TGCGCCAGCAGCCAACGGGACTTGACAGATACGCAGTATTTT. Translation: CASSQRDLTDTQYF.

A word on this clone: Other DNA sequences in the sample encode the same CDR3. The gene calls are TRBV7-6 and TRBJ2-1; the match to TRBD2 covers 12 bases. Trimming removed 2 bases from V and 5 bases from J; junction bases left unmatched: 1. The germline CDR1 and CDR2 sequences are SGHVS and FNYEAQ. The CDR3 totals 15 residues. The CDR3 nucleotides are TGTGCCAGCAGCTTACTAGCGGGGGGGGACAATGAGCAGTTCTTC. Its protein is CASSLLAGGDNEQFF.

A few counts support this clone. A read error may account for a junction end that differs from germline. Distinct nucleotide sequences in the sample also encode this CDR3. The chain employs TRBV10-3 and TRBJ2-7, with TRBD2 identical over 10 bases. This CDR3 has 16 residues. The germline CDR1 and CDR2 sequences are ENHRY and SYGVKD. This chain's CDR3 is CASSEFQRGGSDEQYF. CDR3 nucleotide sequence: TGCGCCAGCAGTGAGTTCCAGCGGGGGGGCTCGGACGAGCAGTACTTC.

This clone was observed many times. The gene calls are TRBV7-6 and TRBJ1-2; D possibly corresponds to TRBD1 (6 bases). The CDR3 spans 16 residues. Germline loops: CDR1 SGHVS, CDR2 FNYEAQ. V gave up 5 bases and J gave up 7 bases, with 23 bases separating them. As DNA, the CDR3 is TGTGCCAGCAGCACGGGACAAGGTCCCCCTCAAGGTGGCTACACCTTC. It encodes CASSTGQGPPQGGYTF.

The V and J genes are TRBV30 and TRBJ1-2; TRBD1 agrees at 7 bases. J was trimmed by 2 bases and V by 3 bases; bases with no gene match: 6. The CDR3 runs to 14 residues. CDR1 and CDR2 from the germline V gene are GTSNPN and SVGIG (reference sequence). CDR3 in amino acids: CAWSSQTGNYGYTF. The CDR3 bases are TGTGCCTGGAGCTCCCAGACAGGGAACTATGGCTACACCTTC.

V and J are TRBV7-9 and TRBJ2-5; possible D gene TRBD2, 6 bases. V dropped 1 base and J dropped 1 base, with 10 bases sitting between them. The germline gives CDR1 SEHNR, CDR2 FQNEAQ (reference sequence). The CDR3 contains 15 residues. The CDR3 is CASSLDAGLQETQYF. The CDR3 DNA sequence: TGTGCCAGCAGCTTAGACGCGGGGCTCCAAGAGACCCAGTACTTC.